The 14 T cell receptor beta chains listed next were all sequenced from one sample in a study of cytomegalovirus exposure and HLA in healthy donors. Measured with immunoSEQ multiplex PCR; TCRdb has only the in-frame clones, and not every one. This table holds 100,000 to 120,000 clones, about 88% found once. The material sequenced was PBMCs. The receptors here all came from a woman aged 18-29 years in good health and CMV-seropositive.

The chain is built from TRBV14 and TRBJ2-7; maybe TRBD2 (6 bases). V lost 1 base, J lost 2 bases, and 6 bases lay in between. The CDR3 sequence is 13 residues long. Germline CDR1 and CDR2: SGHDN and FVKESK. In DNA form, the CDR3 reads TGTGCCAGCAGCCAAGGACTAGCCTACGAGCAGTACTTC. Translated, it gives CASSQGLAYEQYF.

The J gene is TRBJ1-1, the V gene TRBV19; 9 bases line up with TRBD1. The CDR3 has 15 residues. Germline V gene lookup returns CDR1 LNHDA and CDR2 SQIVND (reference sequence). J gave up 1 base and V 9 bases, and 9 bases lay outside the gene matches. The CDR3 DNA is TGTGCCAGCAGAAACAGGGGGCGCGGGAACACTGAAGCTTTCTTT. Protein sequence: CASRNRGRGNTEAFF.

The genes are TRBV7-6 and TRBJ2-7; tentative D call: TRBD1 (5 bases). Trimming shortened V by 0 bases and J by 5 bases, and 8 bases separated the two germline ends. Germline CDR1 is SGHVS and CDR2 is FNYEAQ. This CDR3 contains 13 residues. CDR3 nucleotides: TGTGCCAGCAGCTTAGCGGACATCCACGAGCAGTACTTC. It encodes CASSLADIHEQYF.

The V and J genes are TRBV4-1 and TRBJ1-5; no reliable D call. The V and J ends lost 1 base and 5 bases respectively, with 12 bases between them. This CDR3 region has 15 residues. Germline assignment: CDR1 MGHRA and CDR2 YSYEKL. This CDR3 is CASSQGAGLDQPQHF. The CDR3 DNA reads TGCGCCAGCAGCCAAGGGGCGGGGTTGGATCAGCCCCAGCATTTT.

CDR3 protein: CASSPGTGVTGELFF. The DNA of the CDR3 is TGTGCCAGCAGTCCCGGGACAGGGGTGACCGGGGAGCTGTTTTTT. V is TRBV27 and J is TRBJ2-2; 10 bases fit TRBD1. In germline, CDR1 is MNHEY, CDR2 SMNVEV (reference sequence). V shed 5 bases and J 5 bases; nucleotides not matched to a gene: 5. The CDR3 consists of 15 residues.

V and J are TRBV5-6 and TRBJ2-5; perhaps TRBD2 as D (5 bases). The CDR3 spans 15 residues. CDR1 and CDR2 (germline): SGHDT, YYEEEE. V was clipped by 0 bases and J by 4 bases, with 13 bases between them. The CDR3 DNA reads TGTGCCAGCAGCTTGGGAGATGGGAGAGGAGAGACCCAGTACTTC. Protein product: CASSLGDGRGETQYF.

In regard to this clone: In this CDR3 the conserved last residue, phenylalanine or tryptophan, is missing, so a read error is likely. The chain employs TRBV4-2 and TRBJ2-7; 12 bases match TRBD2. Losses at the gene ends were 1 base for V and 5 bases for J; bases not matched to a gene: 3. The CDR3 totals 15 residues. Germline loops: CDR1 LGHNA, CDR2 YNFKEQ. The CDR3 loop is CASSQASGGADEQYL. DNA of the CDR3: TGTGCCAGCAGCCAAGCTAGCGGGGGGGCCGACGAGCAGTACCTC.

The V gene is TRBV27, the J gene TRBJ2-3, with 7 bases identical to TRBD1. The junction had 7 bases not matched to a gene; V was cut back by 6 bases and J by 4 bases. Germline assignment: CDR1 MNHEY and CDR2 SMNVEV (reference sequence). The length of the CDR3 is 14 residues. CDR3 protein: CASSHTGDPDTQYF. The CDR3 region has the DNA TGTGCCAGCAGCCATACAGGGGATCCAGATACGCAGTATTTT.

The table lists this clone with a count of one. The V gene is TRBV18, the J gene TRBJ1-1, with unresolved D. Germline CDR1 is KGHSH and CDR2 is LQKENI. Trimming removed 5 bases from V and 0 bases from J, with 7 bases in between. The CDR3 is 13 amino acids. CDR3 sequence: CASSSRVNTEAFF. The CDR3 DNA is TGTGCCAGCTCATCAAGAGTGAACACTGAAGCTTTCTTT.

The chain combines TRBV4-1 with TRBJ2-5; 9 nucleotides align to TRBD1. CDR1 and CDR2 (germline): MGHRA, YSYEKL. V lost 5 bases, J lost 5 bases, and 3 bases stayed unmatched. The length of the CDR3 is 13 residues. The CDR3 here is CASSYRGLETQYF. CDR3 nucleotide sequence: TGCGCCAGCAGCTACAGGGGGCTTGAGACCCAGTACTTC.

The J gene is TRBJ1-2, the V gene TRBV28; D is ambiguous. Germline V lookup: CDR1 MDHEN, CDR2 SYDVKM. V shed 8 bases and J shed 1 base, with 14 bases lying between them. The CDR3 spans 14 residues. CDR3 region: CASAVGEVNYGYTF. The CDR3 nucleotides are TGTGCCAGCGCGGTGGGAGAAGTTAACTATGGCTACACCTTC.

The chain couples TRBV5-1 to TRBJ2-7; no clear D gene. This CDR3 has 14 amino acids. The germline V gene has CDR1 SGHRS and CDR2 YFSETQ. The germline V and J ends were trimmed by 4 bases and 0 bases, with 11 bases remaining between them. DNA for the CDR3: TGCGCCAGCAGCCAGACTTCCCCCTCCTACGAGCAGTACTTC. Residues: CASSQTSPSYEQYF.

This clone has a handful of counts. V and J are TRBV6-1 and TRBJ2-1, with D maybe TRBD1 (5 bases). Trimming stripped 6 bases from V and 4 bases from J, with 13 bases between. This CDR3 is built from 14 residues. Germline values: CDR1 MNHNS, CDR2 SASEGT. The CDR3 DNA sequence: TGTGCCAGCAGGGCAGGGTGGGGTTACAATGAGCAGTTCTTC. Translating it yields CASRAGWGYNEQFF.

The chain is built from TRBV2 and TRBJ2-2, with TRBD2 as a possible D gene (5 bases). CDR3 size: 14 residues. V shed 8 bases and J shed 5 bases, with 15 bases lying between them. CDR1 and CDR2 (germline): SNHLY, FYNNEI. The DNA of the CDR3 is TGTGCCAGCCATGGGATGCGAGGGACCGGGGAGCTGTTTTTT. Encoded protein: CASHGMRGTGELFF.